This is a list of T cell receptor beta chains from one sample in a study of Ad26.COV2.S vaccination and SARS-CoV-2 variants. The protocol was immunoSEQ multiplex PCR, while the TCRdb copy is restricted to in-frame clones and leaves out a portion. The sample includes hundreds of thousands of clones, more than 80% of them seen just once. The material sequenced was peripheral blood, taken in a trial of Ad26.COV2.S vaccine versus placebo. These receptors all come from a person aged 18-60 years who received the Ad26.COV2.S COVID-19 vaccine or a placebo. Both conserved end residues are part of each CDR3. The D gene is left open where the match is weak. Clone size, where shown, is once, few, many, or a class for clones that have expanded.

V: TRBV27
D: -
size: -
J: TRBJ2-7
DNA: TGTGCCAGCAGTTTCTTCGGAGGGGCCTTCTACGAGCAGTACTTC
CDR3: CASSFFGGAFYEQYF

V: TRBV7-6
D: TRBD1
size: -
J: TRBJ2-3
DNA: TGTGCCAGCAGCTTAAAGACAGGGCGAACAGATACGCAGTATTTT
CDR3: CASSLKTGRTDTQYF

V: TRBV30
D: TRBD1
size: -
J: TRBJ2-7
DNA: TGTGCCTGGGGCAGACAGGGGATCGCCTACGAGCAGTACTTC
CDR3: CAWGRQGIAYEQYF

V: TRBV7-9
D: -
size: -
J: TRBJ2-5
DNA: TGTGCCAGCAGCTGGTCGACGGGCCAAGAGACCCAGTACTTC
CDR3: CASSWSTGQETQYF

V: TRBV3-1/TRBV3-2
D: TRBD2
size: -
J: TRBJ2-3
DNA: TGTGCCAGCAGCCGAGCTAGCGGGACCACAGATACGCAGTATTTT
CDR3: CASSRASGTTDTQYF

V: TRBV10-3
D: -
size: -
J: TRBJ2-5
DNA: TGTGCCATCAGCGCCCGGGACATAAGAGAGACCCAGTACTTC
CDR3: CAISARDIRETQYF

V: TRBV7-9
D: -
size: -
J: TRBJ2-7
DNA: TGTGCCAGCAGCTTAAACCTCTACGAGCAGTACTTC
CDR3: CASSLNLYEQYF

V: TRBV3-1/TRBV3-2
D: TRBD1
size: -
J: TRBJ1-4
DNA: TGTGCCAGCAGCCTCCTGAGGGGGCTGAATGAAAAACTGTTTTTT
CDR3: CASSLLRGLNEKLFF

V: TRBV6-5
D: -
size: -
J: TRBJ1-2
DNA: TGTGCCAGCAGCTCCCTGCAGACTTACTATGGCTACACCTTC
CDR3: CASSSLQTYYGYTF

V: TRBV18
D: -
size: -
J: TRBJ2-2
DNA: TGTGCCAGCTCACCACAGGAATTGGCTCCCACCGGGGAGCTGTTTTTT
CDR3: CASSPQELAPTGELFF

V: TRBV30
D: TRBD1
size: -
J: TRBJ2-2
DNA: TGTGCCTGGAGTGGGACAGGGGGCGGCTCCGGGGAGCTGTTTTTT
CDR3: CAWSGTGGGSGELFF

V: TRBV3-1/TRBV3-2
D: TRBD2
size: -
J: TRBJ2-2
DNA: TGTGCCAGCAGCCAAGCGAGCGGGGGGGTTACCGGGGAGCTGTTTTTT
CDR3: CASSQASGGVTGELFF

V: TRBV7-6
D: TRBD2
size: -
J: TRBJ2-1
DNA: TGTGCCAGCAGCCCCTGGACTAGCGGGACCTCCTACAATGAGCAGTTCTTC
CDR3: CASSPWTSGTSYNEQFF

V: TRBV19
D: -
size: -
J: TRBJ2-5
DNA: TGTGCCAGTAGTATCCGGACTCAGTACCAAGAGACCCAGTACTTC
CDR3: CASSIRTQYQETQYF

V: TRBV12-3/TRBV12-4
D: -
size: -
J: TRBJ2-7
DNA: TGTGCCAGCAGCCTTGCGATCTACGAGCAGTACTTC
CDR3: CASSLAIYEQYF

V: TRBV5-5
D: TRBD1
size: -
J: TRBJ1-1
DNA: TGTGCCAGCAGCTTCCGGGACAGGGGGGGAGCTGAAGCTTTCTTT
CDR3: CASSFRDRGGAEAFF

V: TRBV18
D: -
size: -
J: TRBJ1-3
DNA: TGTGCCAGCTCAGGGGATGCACGCTCTGGAAACACCATATATTTT
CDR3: CASSGDARSGNTIYF

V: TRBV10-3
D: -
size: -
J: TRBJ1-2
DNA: TGTGCCACCGAACCTTATTCGGGGGGAGAGAGAGGCTACACCTTC
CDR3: CATEPYSGGERGYTF

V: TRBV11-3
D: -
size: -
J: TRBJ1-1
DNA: TGTGCCAGCAGCCCGGGAAATCGGAACACTGAAGCTTTCTTT
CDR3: CASSPGNRNTEAFF

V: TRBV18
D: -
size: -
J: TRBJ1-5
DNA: TGTGCCAGCTCACCGAGGCAGTCGAAAGATCAGCCCCAGCATTTT
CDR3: CASSPRQSKDQPQHF

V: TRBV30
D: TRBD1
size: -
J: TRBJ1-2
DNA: TGTGCCTGGAGTTCCGGACAGGGGGCGCTTGGCTACACCTTC
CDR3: CAWSSGQGALGYTF

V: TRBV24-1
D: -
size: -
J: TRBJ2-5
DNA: TGTGCCACCAGTGATGGGGGTGGAGAGACCCAGTACTTC
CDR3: CATSDGGGETQYF

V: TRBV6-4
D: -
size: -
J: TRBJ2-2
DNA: TGTGCCAGCAGTGACCCCATGGCCGGGGAGCTGTTTTTT
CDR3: CASSDPMAGELFF

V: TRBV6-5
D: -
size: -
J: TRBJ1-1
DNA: TGTGCCAGCAACGGTGGGGGGACCCACTTCGAAGCTTTCTTT
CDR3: CASNGGGTHFEAFF

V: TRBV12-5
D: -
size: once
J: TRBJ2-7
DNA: TGTGCTAGTGGTTTGGTACTAGGAGACAGGTCCTACGAGCAGTACTTC
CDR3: CASGLVLGDRSYEQYF

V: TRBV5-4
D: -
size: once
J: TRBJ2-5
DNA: TGTGCCACCCTTCCCTTAGGGGGAGAGGGGCAAGAGACCCAGTACTTC
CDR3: CATLPLGGEGQETQYF

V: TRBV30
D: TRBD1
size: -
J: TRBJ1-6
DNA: TGTGCCCTGATGTGGACAGGGAACTCACCCCTCCACTTT
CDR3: CALMWTGNSPLHF

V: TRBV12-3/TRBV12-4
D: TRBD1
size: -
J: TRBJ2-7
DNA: TGTGCCAGCAGCCCAGGGGGCTCCTACGAGCAGTACTTC
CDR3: CASSPGGSYEQYF

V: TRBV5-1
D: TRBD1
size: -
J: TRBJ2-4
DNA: TGCGCCAGCAGCTCAAGGACAGGGTCGGGGGCAGTAGCCAAAAACATTCAGTACTTC
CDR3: CASSSRTGSGAVAKNIQYF

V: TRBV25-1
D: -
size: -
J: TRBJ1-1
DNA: TGTGCCAGCACCAAGGAAGGCTGGTACAGTGAAGCTTTCTTT
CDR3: CASTKEGWYSEAFF

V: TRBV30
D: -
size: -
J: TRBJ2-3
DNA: TGTGCCTGGAGTGTGGGACACACAGATACGCAGTATTTT
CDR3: CAWSVGHTDTQYF

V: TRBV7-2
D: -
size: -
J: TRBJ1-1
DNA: TGTGCCAGCAGCTTCTATCCGGTCATGAACACTGAAGCTTTCTTT
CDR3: CASSFYPVMNTEAFF

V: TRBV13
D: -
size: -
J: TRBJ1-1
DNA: TGTGCCAGCAGCATTCAGGGAGGGACTGAAGCTTTCTTT
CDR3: CASSIQGGTEAFF

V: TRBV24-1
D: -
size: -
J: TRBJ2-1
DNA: TGTGCCACCAGTGATTTGGGACTTTACAATGAGCAGTTCTTC
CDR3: CATSDLGLYNEQFF

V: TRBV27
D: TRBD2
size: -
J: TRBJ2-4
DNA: TGTGCCAGCGGACTAGGAAACATTCAGTACTTC
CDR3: CASGLGNIQYF

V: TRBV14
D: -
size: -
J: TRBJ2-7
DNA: TGTGCCAGCAGCCAAGGGTTGTACACCTACGAGCAGTACTTC
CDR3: CASSQGLYTYEQYF

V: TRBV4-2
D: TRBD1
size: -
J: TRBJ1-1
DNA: TGTGCCAGCAGCCGGGACAGGGTATACTTGGCTTTCTTT
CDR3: CASSRDRVYLAFF

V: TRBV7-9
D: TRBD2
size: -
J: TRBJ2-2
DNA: TGTGCCAGCAGCTTCAATAGCGGGAGTGGGGCCGGGGAGCTGTTTTTT
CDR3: CASSFNSGSGAGELFF

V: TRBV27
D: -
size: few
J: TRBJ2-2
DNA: TGTGCCAGCAGAATTGCCGGCACCGGGGAGCTGTTTTTT
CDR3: CASRIAGTGELFF

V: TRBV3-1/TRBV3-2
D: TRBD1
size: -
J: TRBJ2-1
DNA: TGTGCCAGCAGCCGTGGGGACAGGATTAAGAATGAGCAGTTCTTC
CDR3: CASSRGDRIKNEQFF

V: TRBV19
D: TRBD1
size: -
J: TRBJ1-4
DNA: TGTGCCAGTAGTCCTCGACAGGGATATGAAAAACTGTTTTTT
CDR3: CASSPRQGYEKLFF

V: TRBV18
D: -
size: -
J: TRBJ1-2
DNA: TGTGCCAGCTCACTGACAGGACCTAACTATGGCTACACCTTC
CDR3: CASSLTGPNYGYTF